Detailed here is one TCR beta chain. Per the original methods: Reference gene primer amplification in the assay estimated nucleated cell counts. TCRdb's table, derived via immunoSEQ multiplex PCR, lists solely in-frame clones and lacks some. V, J and clone size were drawn from that table, and D and trimming were deduced from the DNA. The sample contains 100,000 to 150,000 clones, approximately 86% of which appear only once. The source of the sample is a study of blood T cell repertoires in COVID-19. Whole-study context: Sites in the United States, Italy and Spain provided acute and convalescent COVID-19 samples. Sample material is recorded as cDNA or gDNA derived from T cells, B-cell-depleted T cells, or PBMCs.

CDR3 size: 15 residues. V lost 6 bases and J lost 7; bases outside the gene matches: 10. Germline V gene data show CDR1 as MDHEN and CDR2 as SYDVKM. This TCR was recovered from a woman between 50 and 59 years old with active or convalescent COVID-19. The material sequenced was peripheral blood. The gene calls are TRBV28 and TRBJ2-1, with 9 bases aligning to TRBD2. The CDR3 DNA follows: TGTGCCAGCAGGCCTCCCGGGACTAGCCGGAATGAGCAGTTCTTC. Translating gives CASRPPGTSRNEQFF.